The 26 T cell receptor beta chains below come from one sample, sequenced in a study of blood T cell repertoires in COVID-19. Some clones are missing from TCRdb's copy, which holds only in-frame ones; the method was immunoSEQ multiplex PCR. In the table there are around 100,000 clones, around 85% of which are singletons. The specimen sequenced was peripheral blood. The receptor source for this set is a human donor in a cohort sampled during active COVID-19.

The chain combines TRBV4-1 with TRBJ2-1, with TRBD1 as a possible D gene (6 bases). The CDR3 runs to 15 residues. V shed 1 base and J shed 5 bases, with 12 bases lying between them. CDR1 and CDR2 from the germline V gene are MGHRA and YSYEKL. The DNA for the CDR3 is TGCGCCAGCAGCCAAGTTACACAGGGTAACAATGAGCAGTTCTTC. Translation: CASSQVTQGNNEQFF.

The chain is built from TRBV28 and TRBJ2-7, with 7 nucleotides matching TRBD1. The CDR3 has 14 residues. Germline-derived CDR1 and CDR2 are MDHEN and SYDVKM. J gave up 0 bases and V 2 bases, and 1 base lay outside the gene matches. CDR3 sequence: CASSLPGGSYEQYF. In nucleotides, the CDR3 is TGTGCCAGCAGTTTACCAGGGGGCTCCTACGAGCAGTACTTC.

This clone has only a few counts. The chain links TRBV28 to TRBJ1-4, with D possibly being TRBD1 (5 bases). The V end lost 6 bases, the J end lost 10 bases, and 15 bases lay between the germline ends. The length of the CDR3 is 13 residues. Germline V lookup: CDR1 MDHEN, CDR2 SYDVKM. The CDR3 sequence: CASRVEGVRKLFF. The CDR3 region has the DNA TGTGCCAGCAGGGTGGAAGGGGTACGAAAACTGTTTTTT.

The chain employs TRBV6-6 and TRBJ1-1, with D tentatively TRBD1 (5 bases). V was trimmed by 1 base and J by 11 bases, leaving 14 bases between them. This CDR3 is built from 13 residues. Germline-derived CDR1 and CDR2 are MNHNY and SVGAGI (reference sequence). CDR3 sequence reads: CASSYYMGEEAFF. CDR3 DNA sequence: TGTGCCAGCAGTTACTACATGGGGGAGGAGGCTTTCTTT.

CDR3 coding DNA: TGTGCCAGCAGTGAAGAAAGGAGGAACACTGAAGCTTTCTTT. It is translated as CASSEERRNTEAFF. The chain has TRBV6-1 and TRBJ1-1; D not certain. CDR3 length: 14 amino acids. Looked up from germline, CDR1 is MNHNS and CDR2 is SASEGT. With 1 base removed from V and 1 base from J, the gap between germline ends came to 7 bases.

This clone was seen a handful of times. CDR3 in DNA: TGTGCCTGGAGGATGAACAGGAACTATGGCTACACCTTC. It encodes CAWRMNRNYGYTF. This chain connects TRBV30 to TRBJ1-2; a possible D gene is TRBD1 (5 bases). V lost 3 bases and J lost 2, with 10 bases in between. The CDR3 consists of 13 residues. In germline, CDR1 is GTSNPN, CDR2 SVGIG (reference sequence).

CDR3 coding DNA: TGTGCCATCAGTGAAGCGGGACAGGGGAGTATCGGAAACACCATATATTTT. Translated: CAISEAGQGSIGNTIYF. The chain carries TRBV10-3 and TRBJ1-3, with 10 bases fitting TRBD1. Germline V gene sequence: CDR1 ENHRY, CDR2 SYGVKD. The V gene end was trimmed by 3 bases and the J gene end by 4 bases; junction bases not matched to a gene: 9. The CDR3 spans 17 residues.

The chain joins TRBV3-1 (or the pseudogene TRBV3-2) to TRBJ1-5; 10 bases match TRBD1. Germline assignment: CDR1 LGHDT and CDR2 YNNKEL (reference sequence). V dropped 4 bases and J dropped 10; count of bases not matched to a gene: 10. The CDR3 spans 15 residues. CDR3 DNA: TGTGCCAGCAGCCCAGGACAGGGGGTTAAGAGTCCCCAGCATTTT. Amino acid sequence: CASSPGQGVKSPQHF.

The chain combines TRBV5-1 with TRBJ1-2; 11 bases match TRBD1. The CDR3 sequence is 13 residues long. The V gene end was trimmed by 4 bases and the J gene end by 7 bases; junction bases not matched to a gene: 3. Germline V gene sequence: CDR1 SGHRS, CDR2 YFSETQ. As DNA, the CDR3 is TGCGCCAGCAGCATGGGACAGGGGGGTGGCTACACCTTC. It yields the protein CASSMGQGGGYTF.

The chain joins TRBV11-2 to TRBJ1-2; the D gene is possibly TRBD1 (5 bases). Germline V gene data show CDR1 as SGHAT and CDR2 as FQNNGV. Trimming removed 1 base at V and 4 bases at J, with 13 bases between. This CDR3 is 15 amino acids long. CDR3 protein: CASSLAAGLGYGYTF. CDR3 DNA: TGTGCCAGCAGCTTAGCGGCAGGGCTAGGCTATGGCTACACCTTC.

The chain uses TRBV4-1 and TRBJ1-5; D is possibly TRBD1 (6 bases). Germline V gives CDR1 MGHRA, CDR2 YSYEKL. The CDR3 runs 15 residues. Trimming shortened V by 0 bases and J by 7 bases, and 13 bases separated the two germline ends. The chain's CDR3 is CASSQEGQGQQPQHF. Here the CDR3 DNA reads TGCGCCAGCAGCCAAGAGGGTCAGGGGCAGCAGCCCCAGCATTTT.

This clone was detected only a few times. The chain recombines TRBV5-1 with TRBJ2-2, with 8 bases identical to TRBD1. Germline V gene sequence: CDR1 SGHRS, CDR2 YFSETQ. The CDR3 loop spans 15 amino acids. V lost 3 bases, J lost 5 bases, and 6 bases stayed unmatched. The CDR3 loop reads CASSSQGAGTGELFF. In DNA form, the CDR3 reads TGCGCCAGCAGCTCCCAGGGGGCAGGAACCGGGGAGCTGTTTTTT.

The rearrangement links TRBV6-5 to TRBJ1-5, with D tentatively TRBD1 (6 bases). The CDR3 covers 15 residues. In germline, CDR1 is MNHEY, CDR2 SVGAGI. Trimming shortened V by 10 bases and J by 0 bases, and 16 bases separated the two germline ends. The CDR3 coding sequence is TGTGCCACTAAAGGAGGACAGCATAGCAATCAGCCCCAGCATTTT. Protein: CATKGGQHSNQPQHF.

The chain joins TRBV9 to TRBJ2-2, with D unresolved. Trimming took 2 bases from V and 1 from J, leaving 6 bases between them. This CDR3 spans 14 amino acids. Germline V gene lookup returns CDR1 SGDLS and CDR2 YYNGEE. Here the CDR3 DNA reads TGTGCCAGCAGCGTCCCTATGAACACCGGGGAGCTGTTTTTT. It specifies CASSVPMNTGELFF.

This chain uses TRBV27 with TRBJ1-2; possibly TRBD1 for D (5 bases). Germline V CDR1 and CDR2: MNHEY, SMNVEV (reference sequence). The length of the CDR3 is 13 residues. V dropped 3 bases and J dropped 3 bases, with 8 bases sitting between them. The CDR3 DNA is TGTGCCAGCAGTTTGCGGGGGGACTATGGCTACACCTTC. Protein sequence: CASSLRGDYGYTF.

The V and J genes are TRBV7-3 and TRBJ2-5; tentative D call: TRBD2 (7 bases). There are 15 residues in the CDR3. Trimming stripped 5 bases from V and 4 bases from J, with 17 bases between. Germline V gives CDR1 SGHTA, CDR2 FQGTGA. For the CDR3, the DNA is TGTGCCAGCAGCCTAGGGAGGGGGGGCTCAGAGACCCAGTACTTC. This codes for CASSLGRGGSETQYF. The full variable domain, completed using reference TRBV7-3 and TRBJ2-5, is GAGVSQTPSNKVTEKGKYVELRCDPISGHTALYWYRQSLGQGPEFLIYFQGTGAADDSGLPNDRFFAVRPEGSVSTLKIQRTERGDSAVYLCASSLGRGGSETQYFGPGTRLLVL.

CDR3 nucleotides: TGTGCCAGCAGCTTGGAGGGGTACTCGATGGCCTACGAGCAGTACTTC. It encodes CASSLEGYSMAYEQYF. This chain connects TRBV5-5 to TRBJ2-7, with D possibly matching TRBD1 (5 bases). This CDR3 is built from 16 residues. Trimming took off 0 bases at V and 2 bases at J, with 15 bases between the two ends. The germline CDR1 and CDR2 sequences are SGHKS and YYEKEE (reference sequence). Full variable domain (outside the CDR3, taken from reference TRBV5-5 and TRBJ2-7): DAGVTQSPTHLIKTRGQQVTLRCSPISGHKSVSWYQQVLGQGPQFIFQYYEKEERGRGNFPDRFSARQFPNYSSELNVNALLLGDSALYLCASSLEGYSMAYEQYFGPGTRLTVT.

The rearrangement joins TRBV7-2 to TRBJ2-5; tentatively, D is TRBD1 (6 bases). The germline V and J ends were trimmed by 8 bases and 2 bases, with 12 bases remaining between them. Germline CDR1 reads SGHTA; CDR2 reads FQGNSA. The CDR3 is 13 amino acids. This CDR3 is CASDAGAQETQYF. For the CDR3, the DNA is TGTGCCAGCGACGCAGGGGCTCAAGAGACCCAGTACTTC.

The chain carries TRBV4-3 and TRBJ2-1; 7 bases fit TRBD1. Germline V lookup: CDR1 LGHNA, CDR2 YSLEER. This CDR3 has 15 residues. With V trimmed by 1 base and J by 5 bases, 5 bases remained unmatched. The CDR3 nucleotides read TGCGCCAGCAGCCAAGGACAGGGTGGGGACAATGAGCAGTTCTTC. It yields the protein CASSQGQGGDNEQFF.

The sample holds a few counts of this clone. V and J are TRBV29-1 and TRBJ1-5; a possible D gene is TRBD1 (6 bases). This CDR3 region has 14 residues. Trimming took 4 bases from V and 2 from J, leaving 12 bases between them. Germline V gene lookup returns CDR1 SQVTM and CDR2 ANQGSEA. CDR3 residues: CSVAMGAGNQPQHF. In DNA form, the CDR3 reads TGCAGCGTTGCTATGGGGGCAGGCAATCAGCCCCAGCATTTT. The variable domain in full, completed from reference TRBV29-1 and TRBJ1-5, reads SAVISQKPSRDICQRGTSLTIQCQVDSQVTMMFWYRQQPGQSLTLIATANQGSEATYESGFVIDKFPISRPNLTFSTLTVSNMSPEDSSIYLCSVAMGAGNQPQHFGDGTRLSIL.

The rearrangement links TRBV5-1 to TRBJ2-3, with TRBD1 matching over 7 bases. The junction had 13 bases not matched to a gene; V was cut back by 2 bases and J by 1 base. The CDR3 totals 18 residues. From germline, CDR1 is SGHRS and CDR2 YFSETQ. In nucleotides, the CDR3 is TGCGCCAGCAGCTTCGGCACCTCGACAGGGTCCCGCACAGATACGCAGTATTTT. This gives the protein CASSFGTSTGSRTDTQYF.

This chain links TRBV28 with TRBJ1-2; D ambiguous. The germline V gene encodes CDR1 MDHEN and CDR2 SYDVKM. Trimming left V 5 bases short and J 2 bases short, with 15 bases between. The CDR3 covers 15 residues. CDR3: CASSPPERPNYGYTF. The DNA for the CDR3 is TGTGCCAGCAGTCCCCCCGAGCGACCAAACTATGGCTACACCTTC.

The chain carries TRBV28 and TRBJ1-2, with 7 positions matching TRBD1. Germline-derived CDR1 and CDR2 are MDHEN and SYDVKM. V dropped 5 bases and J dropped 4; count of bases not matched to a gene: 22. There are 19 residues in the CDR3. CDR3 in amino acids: CASSKPSTGVLSVGYGYTF. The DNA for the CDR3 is TGTGCCAGCAGTAAACCAAGTACAGGGGTTCTTTCTGTTGGCTATGGCTACACCTTC.

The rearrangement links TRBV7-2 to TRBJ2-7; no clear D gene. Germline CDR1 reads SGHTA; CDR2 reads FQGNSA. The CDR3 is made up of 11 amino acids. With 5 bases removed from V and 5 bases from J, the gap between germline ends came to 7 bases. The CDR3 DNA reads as TGTGCCAGCAGCGCGTTTAACGAGCAGTACTTC. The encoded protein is CASSAFNEQYF.

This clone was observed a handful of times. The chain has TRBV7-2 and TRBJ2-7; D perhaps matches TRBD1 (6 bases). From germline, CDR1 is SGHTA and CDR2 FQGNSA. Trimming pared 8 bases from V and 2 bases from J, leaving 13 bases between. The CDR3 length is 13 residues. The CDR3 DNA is TGTGCCAGCTCGGAGACAGGAGCCTACGAGCAGTACTTC. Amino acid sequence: CASSETGAYEQYF.

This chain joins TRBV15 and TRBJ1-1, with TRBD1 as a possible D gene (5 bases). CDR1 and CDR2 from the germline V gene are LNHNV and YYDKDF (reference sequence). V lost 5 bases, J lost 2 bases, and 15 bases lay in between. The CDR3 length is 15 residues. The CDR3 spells CATSAMGGANTEAFF. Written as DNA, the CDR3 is TGTGCCACCAGCGCGATGGGAGGGGCCAACACTGAAGCTTTCTTT.